This T cell receptor beta chain was documented in a study of T-cell reconstitution after alpha-beta-depleted transplantation in children. This CDR3 is built from 15 residues. V was pared by 2 bases and J by 6 bases, with 5 bases of the junction left unmatched. The germline CDR1 and CDR2 sequences are SGHRS and YFSETQ. This sample's TCRbeta library carried unique molecular identifier barcodes. TCRdb analysed the PCR reads with MiXCR anew, one entry per CDR3 protein. The sample contains a few hundred thousand distinct CDR3 sequences, over 9.5% of which appear only once. This clonotype occurred many times.

Source: PBMCs, taken before TCRalphabeta/CD19-depleted stem cell transplant. This sequence joins TRBV5-1 and TRBJ1-6; 7 bases map to TRBD1. This receptor was taken from a boy younger than two with acute myeloid leukemia, due to receive a stem cell transplant. The CDR3 DNA follows: TGCGCCAGCAGCTTTTGGACAGGCGGTAATTCACCCCTCCACTTT. It yields the protein CASSFWTGGNSPLHF. The full variable domain, its missing parts supplied by reference TRBV5-1 and TRBJ1-6, is KAGVTQTPRYLIKTRGQQVTLSCSPISGHRSVSWYQQTPGQGLQFLFEYFSETQRNKGNFPGRFSGRQFSNSRSEMNVSTLELGDSALYLCASSFWTGGNSPLHFGNGTRLTVT.